This T cell receptor (beta chain) was captured by sequencing in a study of blood T cell repertoires in COVID-19. Study summary: T cells, B-cell-depleted T cells, or PBMCs supplied cDNA or gDNA.

In germline, CDR1 is SGHTA, CDR2 FQGNSA. V was cut by 1 base and J by 2 bases, with 14 bases left in between. The CDR3 length is 17 residues. Original methodology: Estimates of nucleated cell counts were drawn from the amplification of reference gene primers. Only in-frame clones appear in the TCRdb table, and some are missing; sequencing was by immunoSEQ multiplex PCR. The D gene and trimming were derived from the DNA, and the V and J assignments and clone size from that table. Seen here are 300,000 to 350,000 clones, 90% observed once, and the top ten hold around 1%. The chain is built from TRBV7-2 and TRBJ2-2; D may be TRBD2 (5 bases). The sequencing input was peripheral blood. This TCR derives from a woman between 40 and 55 years old with COVID-19, enrolled during active disease. CDR3 nucleotides: TGTGCCAGCAGCTTAGACCTCCGACGGGGTAACACCGGGGAGCTGTTTTTT. This gives the protein CASSLDLRRGNTGELFF.